The 15 T cell receptor beta chains presented below share a single source sample, sequenced in a study of blood T cell repertoires in COVID-19. Here immunoSEQ multiplex PCR was the method, and the copy in TCRdb shows in-frame clones only, minus some. The table shows some 120,000 clones, with 90% occurring only once. The source material was peripheral blood. These receptors were taken from a man in his forties or fifties with active COVID-19.

This clone turned up a few times. The genes are TRBV6-5 and TRBJ1-5; perhaps TRBD1 as D (6 bases). CDR3 length: 15 residues. Germline V gene data show CDR1 as MNHEY and CDR2 as SVGAGI. V lost 2 bases and J 5 bases, leaving 13 bases between the germline ends. The CDR3 loop is CASSYTTGSDQPQHF. Written as DNA, the CDR3 is TGTGCCAGCAGTTACACGACAGGATCCGATCAGCCCCAGCATTTT.

The chain has TRBV5-1 and TRBJ2-2; 9 nucleotides line up with TRBD2. This CDR3 contains 16 residues. After removal of 0 bases from V and 6 bases from J, the junction contained 6 bases not matched to a gene. CDR1 SGHRS and CDR2 YFSETQ come from the germline V gene. Here the CDR3 reads CASSLAIRTSAGELFF. The CDR3 nucleotides are TGCGCCAGCAGCTTGGCAATTCGGACTAGCGCCGGGGAGCTGTTTTTT.

This chain joins TRBV3-1 (or the pseudogene TRBV3-2) and TRBJ2-2; 16 nucleotides line up with TRBD2. Trimming removed 3 bases from V and 6 bases from J; junction bases left unmatched: 4. The germline CDR1 and CDR2 sequences are LGHDT and YNNKEL (reference sequence). There are 17 residues in the CDR3. DNA of the CDR3: TGTGCCAGCAGCCAGGGACTAGCGGGAGGGCCCGCCGGGGAGCTGTTTTTT. Its protein product is CASSQGLAGGPAGELFF.

This chain connects TRBV5-8 to TRBJ2-7, with 7 bases lining up with TRBD1. CDR1 and CDR2 (germline): SGHTS, YDEGEE. CDR3 length: 14 amino acids. V shed 2 bases and J 5 bases; nucleotides not matched to a gene: 7. CDR3 residues: CASSFARDSNEQYF. The CDR3 region has the DNA TGTGCCAGCAGCTTCGCCAGGGACAGCAACGAGCAGTACTTC.

The V call is TRBV24-1, the J call TRBJ2-2, with D perhaps matching TRBD1 (5 bases). Germline-derived CDR1 and CDR2 are KGHDR and SFDVKD. The CDR3 totals 15 residues. V was shortened by 4 bases and J by 1 base, with 9 bases between the two germline ends. This CDR3 reads CATSDADRNTGELFF. The DNA for the CDR3 is TGTGCCACCAGTGACGCCGACAGGAACACCGGGGAGCTGTTTTTT.

This clone showed up just a few times. The chain has TRBV4-1 and TRBJ1-6; D is possibly TRBD1 (6 bases). This CDR3 has 16 residues. CDR1 and CDR2 from the germline V gene are MGHRA and YSYEKL. Trimming took 4 bases from V and 10 from J, leaving 20 bases between them. The CDR3 DNA sequence: TGCGCCAGCAGCCTGGAGGGGGAGGGAAGAGGATCACCCCTCCACTTT. Its protein product is CASSLEGEGRGSPLHF.

J is TRBJ2-3 and V is TRBV13; D unclear. Germline-derived CDR1 and CDR2 are PRHDT and FYEKMQ (reference sequence). Trimming shortened V by 5 bases and J by 5 bases, and 11 bases separated the two germline ends. The CDR3 consists of 13 residues. The CDR3 protein is CASSVDRGDTQYF. The CDR3 nucleotides are TGTGCCAGCAGCGTCGACCGAGGAGATACGCAGTATTTT.

The rearrangement links TRBV7-6 to TRBJ2-1; TRBD2 matches at 7 bases. Germline lookup yields CDR1 SGHVS and CDR2 FNYEAQ. Trimming removed 0 bases from V and 8 bases from J; junction bases left unmatched: 7. CDR3 size: 15 residues. CDR3 sequence: CASSLAIREADEQFF. The CDR3 DNA reads as TGTGCCAGCAGCTTAGCTATCCGGGAGGCGGATGAGCAGTTCTTC. Full variable domain (outside the CDR3, taken from reference TRBV7-6 and TRBJ2-1): GAGVSQSPRYKVTKRGQDVALRCDPISGHVSLYWYRQALGQGPEFLTYFNYEAQQDKSGLPNDRFSAERPEGSISTLTIQRTEQRDSAMYRCASSLAIREADEQFFGPGTRLTVL.

V and J are TRBV4-1 and TRBJ1-1, with 9 bases matching TRBD1. The germline V gene has CDR1 MGHRA and CDR2 YSYEKL. This CDR3 has 17 amino acids. The V gene end was trimmed by 2 bases and the J gene end by 4 bases; junction bases not matched to a gene: 11. CDR3 region: CASSQWTGEGSRTEAFF. The CDR3, as DNA: TGCGCCAGCAGCCAATGGACAGGGGAAGGATCTCGCACTGAAGCTTTCTTT.

The V and J genes are TRBV10-1 and TRBJ2-1, with TRBD2 matching 11 bases. V lost 8 bases and J lost 6; bases outside the gene matches: 6. The CDR3 extends over 14 amino acids. The V gene's germline CDR1 is WNHNN and CDR2 SYGVQD (reference sequence). The CDR3 nucleotides read TGCGCCAGCGGTAGCGGGAGGGCCGGCAATGAGCAGTTCTTC. Its translation is CASGSGRAGNEQFF.

The chain combines TRBV28 with TRBJ2-3; weak D call: TRBD1 (6 bases). Between the trimmed V and J ends, which lost 6 bases and 2 bases, there was a span of 15 bases. Germline CDR1 reads MDHEN; CDR2 reads SYDVKM. CDR3 length: 15 amino acids. DNA for the CDR3: TGTGCCAGCAGCCCCGCCGGGACATACACAGATACGCAGTATTTT. Encoded protein: CASSPAGTYTDTQYF. The full variable domain, with the rest looked up from reference TRBV28 and TRBJ2-3, is DVKVTQSSRYLVKRTGEKVFLECVQDMDHENMFWYRQDPGLGLRLIYFSYDVKMKEKGDIPEGYSVSREKKERFSLILESASTNQTSMYLCASSPAGTYTDTQYFGPGTRLTVL.

This sequence joins TRBV6-1 and TRBJ1-3, with D possibly TRBD1 on 5 matching bases. V was trimmed by 1 base and J by 2 bases, leaving 9 bases between them. CDR1 is MNHNS and CDR2 is SASEGT in the germline V gene. The length of the CDR3 is 15 residues. The CDR3 protein is CASSEDGRAGNTIYF. The CDR3, as DNA: TGTGCCAGCAGTGAAGATGGCAGGGCTGGAAACACCATATATTTT.

The V call is TRBV5-1, the J call TRBJ2-3, with 11 bases aligning to TRBD1. CDR3 length: 12 residues. CDR1 and CDR2 from the germline V gene are SGHRS and YFSETQ. Trimming cost V 4 bases and J 14 bases; bases outside gene matches: 6. In DNA form, the CDR3 reads TGCGCCAGCAGCCAGGGACAGGGGGGCACGTATTTT. This gives the protein CASSQGQGGTYF. The full variable domain, its missing parts supplied by reference TRBV5-1 and TRBJ2-3, is KAGVTQTPRYLIKTRGQQVTLSCSPISGHRSVSWYQQTPGQGLQFLFEYFSETQRNKGNFPGRFSGRQFSNSRSEMNVSTLELGDSALYLCASSQGQGGTYFGPGTRLTVL.

The chain links TRBV7-2 to TRBJ1-1; D gene ambiguous. Germline CDR1 reads SGHTA; CDR2 reads FQGNSA. The CDR3 runs to 15 residues. The V and J ends lost 1 base and 5 bases respectively, with 14 bases between them. The DNA for the CDR3 is TGTGCCAGCAGCTTAGGAGAGGTCTTGAGGACTGAAGCTTTCTTT. Translation: CASSLGEVLRTEAFF.

The rearrangement uses TRBV11-2 and TRBJ1-6; D uncertain. The CDR3 spans 16 residues. Germline CDR1 and CDR2: SGHAT and FQNNGV. Between the trimmed V and J ends, which lost 5 bases and 7 bases, there was a span of 18 bases. The CDR3 DNA follows: TGTGCCAGCAGCCGCTCGGGTCTAAGAGCAAATTCACCCCTCCACTTT. It translates to CASSRSGLRANSPLHF.